The text below deals with one T cell receptor beta chain. As handled by the study authors: Estimates of nucleated cell counts were drawn from the amplification of reference gene primers. Profiled with immunoSEQ multiplex PCR; TCRdb holds only in-frame clones, not every one. V and J calls and clone size follow that table, whereas D and trimming were derived from the DNA. The table lists around 160,000 clones, 88% of them singletons. V gave up 2 bases and J gave up 0 bases; unmatched junction bases: 13. The CDR3 is 20 residues long. The germline V gene encodes CDR1 ENHRY and CDR2 SYGVKD. This record belongs to a study of blood T cell repertoires in COVID-19.

The receptor comes from a human donor in a cohort sampled during active COVID-19. This chain joins TRBV10-3 and TRBJ2-3, with 11 bases identical to TRBD2. The specimen sequenced was peripheral blood. CDR3 DNA sequence: TGTGCCATCAGTGAGCCCGGAACGGGACTAGCGGATTCTAGCACAGATACGCAGTATTTT. Amino acid sequence: CAISEPGTGLADSSTDTQYF.